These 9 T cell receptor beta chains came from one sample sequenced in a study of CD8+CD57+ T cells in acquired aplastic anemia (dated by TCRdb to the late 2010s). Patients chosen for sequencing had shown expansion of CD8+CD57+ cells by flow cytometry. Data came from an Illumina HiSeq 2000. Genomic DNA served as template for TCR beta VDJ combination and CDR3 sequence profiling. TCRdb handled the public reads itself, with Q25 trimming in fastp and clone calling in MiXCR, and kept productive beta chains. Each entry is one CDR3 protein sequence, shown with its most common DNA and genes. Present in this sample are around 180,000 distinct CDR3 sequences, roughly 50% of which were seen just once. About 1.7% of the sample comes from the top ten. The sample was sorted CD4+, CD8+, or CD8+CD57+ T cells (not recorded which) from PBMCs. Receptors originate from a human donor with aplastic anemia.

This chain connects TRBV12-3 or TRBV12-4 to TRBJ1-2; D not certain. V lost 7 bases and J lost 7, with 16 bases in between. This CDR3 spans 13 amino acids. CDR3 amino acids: CASTPALSGGYTF. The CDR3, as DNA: TGTGCCAGCACTCCGGCCCTTTCGGGTGGCTACACCTTC.

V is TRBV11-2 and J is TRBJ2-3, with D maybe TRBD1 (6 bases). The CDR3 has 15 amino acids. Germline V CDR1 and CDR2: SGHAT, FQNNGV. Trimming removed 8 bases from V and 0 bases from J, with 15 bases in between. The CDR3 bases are TGTGCCAGCTCACCTCGCGGACAGAGCACAGATACGCAGTATTTT. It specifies CASSPRGQSTDTQYF.

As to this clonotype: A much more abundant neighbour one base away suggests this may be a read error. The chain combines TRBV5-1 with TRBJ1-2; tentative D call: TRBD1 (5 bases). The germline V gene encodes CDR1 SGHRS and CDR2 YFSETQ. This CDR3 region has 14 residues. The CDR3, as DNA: TGCGCCATCAGCTTCGGACACCCTAACTATGGCTACACCTTC. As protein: CAISFGHPNYGYTF.

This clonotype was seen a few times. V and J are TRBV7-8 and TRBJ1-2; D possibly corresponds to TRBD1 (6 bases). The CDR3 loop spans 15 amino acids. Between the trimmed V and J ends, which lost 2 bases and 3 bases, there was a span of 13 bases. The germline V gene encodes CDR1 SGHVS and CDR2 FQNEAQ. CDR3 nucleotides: TGTGCCAGCAGCTTAACGGGACAATACTACTATGGCTACACCTTC. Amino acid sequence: CASSLTGQYYYGYTF.

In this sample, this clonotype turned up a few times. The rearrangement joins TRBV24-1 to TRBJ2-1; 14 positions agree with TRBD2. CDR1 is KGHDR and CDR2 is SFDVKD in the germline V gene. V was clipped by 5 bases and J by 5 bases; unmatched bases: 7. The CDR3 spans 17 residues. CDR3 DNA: TGTGCCACCAGTGGCGGAGGGACTAGCGGGAGAGACAATGAGCAGTTCTTC. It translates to CATSGGGTSGRDNEQFF.

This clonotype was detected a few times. CDR3 in DNA: TGTGCCAGCAGCCTCCGCTATCAAGGGAAGACCCAGTACTTC. Translation gives CASSLRYQGKTQYF. V usage is TRBV7-2 and J usage is TRBJ2-5; D gene ambiguous. Trimming took off 5 bases at V and 6 bases at J, with 16 bases between the two ends. The CDR3 is 14 amino acids. The germline V gene has CDR1 SGHTA and CDR2 FQGNSA.

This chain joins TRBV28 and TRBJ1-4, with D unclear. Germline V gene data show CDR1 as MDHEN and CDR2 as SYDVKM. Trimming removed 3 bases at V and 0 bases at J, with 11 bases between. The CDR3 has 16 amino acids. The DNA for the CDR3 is TGTGCCAGCAGTTTTTCTTCAGCTGCAACTAATGAAAAACTGTTTTTT. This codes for CASSFSSAATNEKLFF.

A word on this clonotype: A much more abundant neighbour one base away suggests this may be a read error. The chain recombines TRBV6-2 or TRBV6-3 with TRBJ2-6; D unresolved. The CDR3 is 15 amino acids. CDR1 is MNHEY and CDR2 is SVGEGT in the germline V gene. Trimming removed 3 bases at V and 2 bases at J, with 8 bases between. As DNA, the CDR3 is TGTGCCAGCAGTTATGCAGCACCTGGGGCCAACGTCCTGACTTTC. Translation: CASSYAAPGANVLTF.

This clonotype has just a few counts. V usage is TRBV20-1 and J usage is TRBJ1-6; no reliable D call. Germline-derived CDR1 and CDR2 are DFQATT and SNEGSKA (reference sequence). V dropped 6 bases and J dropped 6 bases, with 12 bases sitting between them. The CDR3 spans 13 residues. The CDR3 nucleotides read TGCAGTGCCTACTCGGAGTTTAATTCACCCCTCCACTTT. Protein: CSAYSEFNSPLHF.